This TCR beta chain is from a study of radiotherapy plus CTLA-4 blockade in lung cancer. About the study: Among enrolled patients, under 20% responded and roughly 31% achieved disease control. General study points: Interferon-beta and early blood T cell clone dynamics reportedly predicted response best. Peripheral blood showed expansion of tumor-derived TCR clones after radiotherapy and ipilimumab.

On this clone itself: What it binds is not known.

CDR1 is SGHTA and CDR2 is FQGNSA in the germline V gene. Trimming stripped 5 bases from V and 6 bases from J, with 14 bases between. This CDR3 is 14 amino acids long. Each patient with chemo-refractory metastatic non-small-cell lung cancer was treated with focal radiation plus CTLA-4 blockade using ipilimumab. Sequencing was performed with immunoSEQ multiplex PCR; in TCRdb, only in-frame clones are kept and a portion is missing. The top ten clones hold 20% to 30% of a sample with roughly 42,000 clones, about four fifths of them seen once. Material: peripheral blood, obtained from a patient treated with radiotherapy plus ipilimumab. The TCR was taken from a human donor with non-small cell lung cancer that progressed on radiotherapy plus ipilimumab. This chain links TRBV7-2 with TRBJ2-1; D gene uncertain. The CDR3 DNA follows: TGTGCCAGCAGCAAAGTGCAGGTAGGCAATGAGCAGTTCTTC. Its translation: CASSKVQVGNEQFF.